This T cell receptor (beta chain) is from a study of technical replicates of blood from a handful of donors. Clones were sequenced by immunoSEQ multiplex PCR, and TCRdb holds only the in-frame ones, with some missing. Here the sample spans over 50,000 clones, around 87% being singletons. Germline trimming cut 9 bases from V and 5 bases from J; bases unmatched to any gene: 7. CDR3 length: 13 residues. Germline CDR1 SGHNT, CDR2 YYREEE (reference sequence). The TCR comes from a human donor in good health. Some clones in this sample may be carry-over from other donors' samples. Sequenced input: PBMCs. The rearrangement joins TRBV5-4 to TRBJ2-3, with 9 positions matching TRBD2. CDR3: CAIGIAGEDTQYF. DNA of the CDR3: TGTGCCATCGGGATAGCGGGAGAAGATACGCAGTATTTT.